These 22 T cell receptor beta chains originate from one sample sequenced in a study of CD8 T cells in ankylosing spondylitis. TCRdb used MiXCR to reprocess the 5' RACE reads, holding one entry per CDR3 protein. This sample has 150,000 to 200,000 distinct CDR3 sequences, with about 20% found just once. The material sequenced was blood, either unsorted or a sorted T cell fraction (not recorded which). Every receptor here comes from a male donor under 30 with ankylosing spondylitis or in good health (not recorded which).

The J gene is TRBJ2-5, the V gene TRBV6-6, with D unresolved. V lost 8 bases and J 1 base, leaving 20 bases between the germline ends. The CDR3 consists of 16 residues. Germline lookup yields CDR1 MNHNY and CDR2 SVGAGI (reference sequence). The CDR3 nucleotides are TGTGCCAGCTCTAATCCTAGAATGCGAGTCCAAGAGACCCAGTACTTC. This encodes CASSNPRMRVQETQYF.

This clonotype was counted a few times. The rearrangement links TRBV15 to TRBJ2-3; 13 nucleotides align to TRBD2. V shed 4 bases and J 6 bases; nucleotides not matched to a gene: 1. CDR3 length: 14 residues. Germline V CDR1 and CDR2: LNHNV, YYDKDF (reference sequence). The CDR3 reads CATSMTSGRDTQYF. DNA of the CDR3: TGTGCCACCAGCATGACTAGCGGGAGGGATACGCAGTATTTT.

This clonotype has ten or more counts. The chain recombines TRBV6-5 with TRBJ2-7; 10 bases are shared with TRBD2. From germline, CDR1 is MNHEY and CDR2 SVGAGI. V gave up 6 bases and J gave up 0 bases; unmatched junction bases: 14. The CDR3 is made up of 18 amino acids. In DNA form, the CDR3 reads TGTGCCAGCAGCCTCCTCCGGACTAGCGGCCGGAGCTCCTACGAGCAGTACGTC. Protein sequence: CASSLLRTSGRSSYEQYV.

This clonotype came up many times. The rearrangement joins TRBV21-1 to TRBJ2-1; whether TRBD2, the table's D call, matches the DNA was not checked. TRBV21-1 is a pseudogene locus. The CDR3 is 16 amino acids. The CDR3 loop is CASSNEGGRAHNEQFF. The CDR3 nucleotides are TGTGCCAGCAGCAACGAGGGCGGGAGGGCCCACAATGAGCAGTTCTTC.

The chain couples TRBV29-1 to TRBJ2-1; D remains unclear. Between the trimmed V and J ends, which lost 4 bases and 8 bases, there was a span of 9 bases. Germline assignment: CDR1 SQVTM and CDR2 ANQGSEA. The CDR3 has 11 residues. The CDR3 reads CSVGRWDEQFF. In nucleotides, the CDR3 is TGCAGCGTTGGCAGGTGGGATGAGCAGTTCTTC.

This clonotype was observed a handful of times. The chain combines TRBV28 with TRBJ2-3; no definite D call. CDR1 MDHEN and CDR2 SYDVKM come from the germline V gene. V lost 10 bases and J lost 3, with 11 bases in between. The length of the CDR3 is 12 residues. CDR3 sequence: CATHAITDTQYF. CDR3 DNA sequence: TGTGCCACCCACGCGATTACAGATACGCAGTATTTT. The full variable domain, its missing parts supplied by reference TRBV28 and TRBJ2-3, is DVKVTQSSRYLVKRTGEKVFLECVQDMDHENMFWYRQDPGLGLRLIYFSYDVKMKEKGDIPEGYSVSREKKERFSLILESASTNQTSMYLCATHAITDTQYFGPGTRLTVL.

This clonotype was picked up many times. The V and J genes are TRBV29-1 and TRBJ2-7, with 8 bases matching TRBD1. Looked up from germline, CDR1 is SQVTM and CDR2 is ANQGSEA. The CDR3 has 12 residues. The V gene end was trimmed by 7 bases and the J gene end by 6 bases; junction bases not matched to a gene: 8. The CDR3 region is CSAQTGAGEQYF. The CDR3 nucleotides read TGCAGCGCCCAGACAGGGGCTGGCGAGCAGTACTTC.

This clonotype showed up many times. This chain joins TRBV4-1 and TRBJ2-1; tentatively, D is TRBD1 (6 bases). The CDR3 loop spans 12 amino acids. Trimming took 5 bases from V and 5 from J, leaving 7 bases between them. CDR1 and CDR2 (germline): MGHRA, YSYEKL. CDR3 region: CASSYRDNEQFF. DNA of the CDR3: TGCGCCAGCAGCTACAGGGACAATGAGCAGTTCTTC.

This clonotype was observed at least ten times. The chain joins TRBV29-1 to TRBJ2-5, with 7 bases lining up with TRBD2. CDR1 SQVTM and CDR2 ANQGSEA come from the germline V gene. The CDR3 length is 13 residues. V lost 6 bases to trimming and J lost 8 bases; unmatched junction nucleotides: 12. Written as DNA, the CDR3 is TGCAGCGTGGGGGGGAGAGCAGAGGTAACCCAGTACTTC. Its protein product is CSVGGRAEVTQYF.

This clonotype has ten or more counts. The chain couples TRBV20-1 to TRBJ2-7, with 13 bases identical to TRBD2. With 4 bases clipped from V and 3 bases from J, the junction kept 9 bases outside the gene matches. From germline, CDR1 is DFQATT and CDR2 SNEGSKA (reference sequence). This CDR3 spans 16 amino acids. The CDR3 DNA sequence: TGCAGTGCTATCAACTCTTGGACTAGCGGGAGCTACGAGCAGTACTTC. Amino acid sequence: CSAINSWTSGSYEQYF.

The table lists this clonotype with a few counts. The CDR3 region is CATRGSRQETQYF. The CDR3 nucleotides are TGTGCCACCCGGGGTTCGCGGCAAGAGACCCAGTACTTC. The rearrangement uses TRBV6-5 and TRBJ2-5; TRBD2 might be the D (5 bases). Trimming took off 10 bases at V and 2 bases at J, with 14 bases between the two ends. Germline V CDR1 and CDR2: MNHEY, SVGAGI. CDR3 length: 13 residues.

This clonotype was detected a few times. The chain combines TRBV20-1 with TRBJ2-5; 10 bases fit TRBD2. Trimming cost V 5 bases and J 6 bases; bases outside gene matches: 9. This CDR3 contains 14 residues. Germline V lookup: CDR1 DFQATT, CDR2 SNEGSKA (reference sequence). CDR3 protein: CSAVGLADMKTQYF. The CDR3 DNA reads TGCAGTGCTGTCGGACTAGCGGATATGAAGACCCAGTACTTC.

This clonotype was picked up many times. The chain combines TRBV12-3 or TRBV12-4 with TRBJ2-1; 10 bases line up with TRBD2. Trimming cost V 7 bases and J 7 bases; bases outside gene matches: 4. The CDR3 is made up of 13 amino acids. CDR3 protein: CASTLAGLNEQFF. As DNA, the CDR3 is TGTGCCAGCACACTAGCGGGACTTAATGAGCAGTTCTTC.

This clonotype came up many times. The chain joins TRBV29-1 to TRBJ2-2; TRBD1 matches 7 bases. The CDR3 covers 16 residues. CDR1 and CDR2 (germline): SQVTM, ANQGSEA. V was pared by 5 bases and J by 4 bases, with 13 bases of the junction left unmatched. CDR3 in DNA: TGCAGCGTTACAACCCTACAGGGGCGCGTCACCGGGGAGCTGTTTTTT. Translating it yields CSVTTLQGRVTGELFF.

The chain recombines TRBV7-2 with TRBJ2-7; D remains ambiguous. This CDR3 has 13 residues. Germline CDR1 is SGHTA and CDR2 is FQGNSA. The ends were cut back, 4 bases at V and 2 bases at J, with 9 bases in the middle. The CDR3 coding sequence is TGTGCCAGCAGCTCGACCTGGCCCTACGAGCAGTACGTC. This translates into CASSSTWPYEQYV.

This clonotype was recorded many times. CDR3 sequence reads: CASSFPGEGNSPLHF. DNA for the CDR3: TGTGCCAGCAGCTTCCCAGGGGAAGGTAATTCACCCCTCCACTTT. The V and J genes are TRBV7-9 and TRBJ1-6; the D gene is possibly TRBD1 (6 bases). CDR3 length equals 15 residues. The germline V gene has CDR1 SEHNR and CDR2 FQNEAQ (reference sequence). The V gene lost 3 bases and the J gene lost 6 bases, with 12 bases spanning the gap.

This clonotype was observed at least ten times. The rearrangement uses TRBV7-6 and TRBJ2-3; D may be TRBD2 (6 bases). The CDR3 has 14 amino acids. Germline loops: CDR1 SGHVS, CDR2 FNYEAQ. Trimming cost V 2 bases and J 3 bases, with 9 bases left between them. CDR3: CASSLRGRTDTQYF. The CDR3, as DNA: TGTGCCAGCAGCTTACGAGGGAGGACAGATACGCAGTATTTT.

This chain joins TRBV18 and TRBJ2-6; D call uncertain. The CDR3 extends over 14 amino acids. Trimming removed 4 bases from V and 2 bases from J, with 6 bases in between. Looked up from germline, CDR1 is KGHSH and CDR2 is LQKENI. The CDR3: CASSLSPGANVLTF. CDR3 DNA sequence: TGTGCCAGCTCACTTTCACCTGGGGCCAACGTCCTGACTTTC.

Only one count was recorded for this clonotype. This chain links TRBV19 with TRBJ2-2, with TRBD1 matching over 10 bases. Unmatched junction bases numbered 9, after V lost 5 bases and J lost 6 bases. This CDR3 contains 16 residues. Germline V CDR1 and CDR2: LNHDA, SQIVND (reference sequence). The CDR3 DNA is TGTGCCAGTAGTTTTAGACAGGGGGCAAAGGCCGGGGAGCTGTTTTTT. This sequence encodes CASSFRQGAKAGELFF.

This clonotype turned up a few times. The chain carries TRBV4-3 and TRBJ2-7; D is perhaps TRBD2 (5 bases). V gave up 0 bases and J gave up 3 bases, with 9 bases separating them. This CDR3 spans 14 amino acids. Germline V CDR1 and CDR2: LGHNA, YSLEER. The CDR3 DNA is TGCGCCAGCAGCCAAGATCGAGAGGGCTACGAGCAGTACTTC. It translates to CASSQDREGYEQYF.

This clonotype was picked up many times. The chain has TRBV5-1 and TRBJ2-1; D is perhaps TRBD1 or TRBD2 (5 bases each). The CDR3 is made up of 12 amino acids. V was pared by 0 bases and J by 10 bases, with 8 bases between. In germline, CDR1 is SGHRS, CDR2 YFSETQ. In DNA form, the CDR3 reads TGCGCCAGCAGCTTGGATGAGGGGGAGCAGTTCTTC. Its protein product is CASSLDEGEQFF.

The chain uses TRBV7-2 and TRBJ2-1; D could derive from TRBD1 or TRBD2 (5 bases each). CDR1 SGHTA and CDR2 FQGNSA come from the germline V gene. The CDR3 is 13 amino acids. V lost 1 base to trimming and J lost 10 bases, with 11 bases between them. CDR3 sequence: CASSLDVWGEQFF. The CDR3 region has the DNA TGTGCCAGCAGCTTAGACGTGTGGGGGGAGCAGTTCTTC.